This TCR beta chain was obtained from a study of blood T cells in healthy people across ages. Study findings and constraints: Expanded clonotype shifts may have been confounded, as the donors had an unknown CMV status. Estimates drawn from one million T cells were deemed to understate diversity.

Alongside a J-beta primer mix, a sample-barcoded 5' primer served in a second PCR lasting about 7 to 11 cycles. TCRdb ran MiXCR on the 5' RACE reads and lists one entry per CDR3 protein. The table includes some 370,000 distinct CDR3 sequences, about half detected once. A few counts support this clonotype. Its antigen is currently unknown. Donation came from healthy Caucasian individuals in Russia who were aged 6 to 90. Each sample provided at least 6 micrograms of extracted total RNA. The V gene's germline CDR1 is DFQATT and CDR2 SNEGSKA (reference sequence). This CDR3 comprises 14 residues. Deletions cut 5 bases from V and 11 bases from J, with 24 bases between.

The sequence was obtained from a man between 60 and 70 years old in good health. This chain connects TRBV20-1 to TRBJ2-5; D may match TRBD1 or TRBD2 (5 bases each). The sequencing input was blood. Written as DNA, the CDR3 is TGCAGTGCTGAGACTGGGGGACGGGGTCATGAGCAGTACTTC. It specifies CSAETGGRGHEQYF.